One and the same sample provided the 24 T cell receptor beta chains below, sequenced in a study of blood T cell repertoires in COVID-19. Generated by immunoSEQ multiplex PCR, the TCRdb table keeps only in-frame clones and is missing some. The table lists about 260,000 clones, about 89% of them singletons. Input material: peripheral blood. These TCRs come from a man in his forties who had recovered from COVID-19.

V gene TRBV19 combines with J gene TRBJ2-3, with 11 bases lining up with TRBD2. The ends lost 1 base at V and 2 bases at J; junction bases unmatched: 8. The CDR3 extends over 18 amino acids. Germline V CDR1 and CDR2: LNHDA, SQIVND (reference sequence). The CDR3 loop reads CASSIGLAGLQFTDTQYF. The CDR3 DNA reads as TGTGCCAGTAGTATAGGACTAGCGGGGCTCCAGTTCACAGATACGCAGTATTTT.

The genes are TRBV9 and TRBJ2-7; 11 bases are shared with TRBD2. The CDR3 totals 15 residues. Germline CDR1 SGDLS, CDR2 YYNGEE. Unmatched junction bases numbered 3, after V lost 0 bases and J lost 4 bases. CDR3 amino acids: CASSVEASGRYEQYF. CDR3 bases: TGTGCCAGCAGCGTAGAGGCTAGCGGGAGGTACGAGCAGTACTTC.

This clone was seen a single time. The chain carries TRBV7-2 and TRBJ2-5; the D gene is possibly TRBD2 (5 bases). Between the trimmed V and J ends, which lost 5 bases and 5 bases, there was a span of 15 bases. The CDR3 contains 14 residues. The germline V gene has CDR1 SGHTA and CDR2 FQGNSA. CDR3 loop: CASSQRFPRETQYF. In nucleotides, the CDR3 is TGTGCCAGCAGCCAGCGGTTCCCGAGGGAGACCCAGTACTTC.

The count of this clone is one. The V and J genes are TRBV11-3 and TRBJ2-2, with 13 bases matching TRBD2. This CDR3 has 16 residues. After removal of 4 bases from V and 3 bases from J, the junction contained 2 bases not matched to a gene. CDR1 and CDR2 (germline): SGHNT, YENEEA. CDR3 nucleotides: TGTGCCAGCAGCTCTGGACTAGCGGGGGACACCGGGGAGCTGTTTTTT. Protein sequence: CASSSGLAGDTGELFF.

The chain carries TRBV10-3 and TRBJ1-2, with 7 bases matching TRBD1. CDR3 length equals 13 residues. Trimming took 4 bases from V and 8 from J; bases not matched to a gene: 7. Germline CDR1 reads ENHRY; CDR2 reads SYGVKD. DNA of the CDR3: TGTGCCATCAGTGTAGAGGGGGCTGGGGGCTACACCTTC. Protein: CAISVEGAGGYTF.

The V and J genes are TRBV30 and TRBJ2-7; unclear D gene. This CDR3 is 11 amino acids long. Germline assignment: CDR1 GTSNPN and CDR2 SVGIG (reference sequence). Trimming shortened V by 0 bases and J by 8 bases, and 8 bases separated the two germline ends. The CDR3 loop reads CAWSVQLQQYF. CDR3 sequence (DNA): TGTGCCTGGAGTGTACAACTACAGCAGTACTTC.

The chain joins TRBV4-3 to TRBJ2-7, with 9 bases aligning to TRBD1. This CDR3 region has 15 residues. J was trimmed by 4 bases and V by 0 bases; bases with no gene match: 4. The germline gives CDR1 LGHNA, CDR2 YSLEER. The CDR3 reads CASSQDRTGAYEQYF. CDR3 nucleotide sequence: TGCGCCAGCAGCCAAGATAGGACAGGGGCATACGAGCAGTACTTC.

The chain carries TRBV10-3 and TRBJ2-7, with 8 bases lining up with TRBD1. Germline CDR1 ENHRY, CDR2 SYGVKD. The CDR3 extends over 13 amino acids. The J segment lost 2 bases and the V segment lost 10 bases, leaving 7 bases of the junction unmatched. The CDR3 nucleotides are TGTGCCAGCGGCGGACAGGGAGCCTACGAGCAGTACTTC. Translated: CASGGQGAYEQYF.

CDR3: CASSYLGGRTDTQYF. Written as DNA, the CDR3 is TGTGCCAGCAGTTACCTTGGAGGGAGGACAGATACGCAGTATTTT. This chain joins TRBV6-2 or TRBV6-3 and TRBJ2-3; tentatively, D is TRBD2 (6 bases). Germline V gene data show CDR1 as MNHEY and CDR2 as SVGEGT. CDR3 length: 15 amino acids. The V end was cut by 2 bases, the J end by 3 bases, with 12 bases between.

The genes are TRBV11-2 and TRBJ2-7, with 9 bases fitting TRBD1. Losses at the gene ends were 5 bases for V and 9 bases for J; bases not matched to a gene: 14. Germline CDR1 is SGHAT and CDR2 is FQNNGV. The CDR3 loop spans 15 amino acids. The CDR3 DNA follows: TGTGCCAGCAGCGCACCCGGGACAGGGAACCTTATGCAGTACTTC. Its translation: CASSAPGTGNLMQYF.

The genes are TRBV3-1 (or the pseudogene TRBV3-2) and TRBJ1-5; unclear D gene. The CDR3 runs to 14 residues. In germline, CDR1 is LGHDT, CDR2 YNNKEL (reference sequence). V dropped 4 bases and J dropped 1 base, with 8 bases sitting between them. This CDR3 reads CASSRSESNQPQHF. The DNA for the CDR3 is TGTGCCAGCAGCCGCTCGGAGAGCAATCAGCCCCAGCATTTT.

The CDR3 loop reads CASTGGTGMSEQYF. In DNA, the CDR3 is TGTGCCAGCACCGGGGGGACAGGTATGAGCGAGCAGTACTTC. J is TRBJ2-7 and V is TRBV6-6, with D possibly being TRBD1 (8 bases). CDR1 and CDR2 from the germline V gene are MNHNY and SVGAGI (reference sequence). V was pared by 7 bases and J by 6 bases, with 19 bases between. This CDR3 is built from 14 residues.

The J gene is TRBJ1-2, the V gene TRBV7-2, with D uncertain. CDR1 is SGHTA and CDR2 is FQGNSA in the germline V gene. The CDR3 consists of 14 residues. The ends were cut back, 4 bases at V and 8 bases at J, with 17 bases in the middle. CDR3 loop: CASSSPRGPRGYTF. CDR3 nucleotides: TGTGCCAGCAGCTCCCCACGCGGGCCGAGGGGCTACACCTTC.

The chain joins TRBV5-1 to TRBJ2-5; D perhaps matches TRBD1 (5 bases). Germline CDR1 is SGHRS and CDR2 is YFSETQ. The V and J ends lost 1 base and 5 bases respectively, with 6 bases between them. The CDR3 totals 12 residues. This CDR3 is CASSLSGETQYF. Here the CDR3 DNA reads TGCGCCAGCAGCTTGTCAGGGGAGACCCAGTACTTC.

The chain combines TRBV7-2 with TRBJ2-5, with TRBD1 matching over 10 bases. V lost 5 bases and J lost 2; bases outside the gene matches: 8. The CDR3 is 16 residues long. CDR1 and CDR2 from the germline V gene are SGHTA and FQGNSA. The CDR3 nucleotides are TGTGCCAGCAGCCCCCGGACAGGGGGTTGGCAAGAGACCCAGTACTTC. This encodes CASSPRTGGWQETQYF. The variable domain in full, with the rest retrieved from reference TRBV7-2 and TRBJ2-5, is GAGVSQSPSNKVTEKGKDVELRCDPISGHTALYWYRQSLGQGLEFLIYFQGNSAPDKSGLPSDRFSAERTGGSVSTLTIQRTQQEDSAVYLCASSPRTGGWQETQYFGPGTRLLVL.

This clone has a handful of counts. The rearrangement links TRBV6-5 to TRBJ2-2, with a possible D match to TRBD1 (5 bases). Germline assignment: CDR1 MNHEY and CDR2 SVGAGI. This CDR3 is 15 amino acids long. Trimming removed 6 bases at V and 0 bases at J, with 11 bases between. The CDR3 DNA reads TGTGCCAGCAGAACTACAGGTGCGAACACCGGGGAGCTGTTTTTT. This encodes CASRTTGANTGELFF.

CDR3 nucleotide sequence: TGTGCCAGCAGTTACCCCCGACAGGCACAGAACACTGAAGCTTTCTTT. This gives the protein CASSYPRQAQNTEAFF. The rearrangement joins TRBV6-2 or TRBV6-3 to TRBJ1-1, with D possibly TRBD1 on 6 matching bases. This CDR3 spans 16 amino acids. V lost 2 bases and J 1 base, leaving 14 bases between the germline ends. Germline V gene lookup returns CDR1 MNHEY and CDR2 SVGEGT.

The rearrangement uses TRBV5-6 and TRBJ2-3, with D possibly being TRBD2 (6 bases). Germline loops: CDR1 SGHDT, CDR2 YYEEEE. The CDR3 consists of 17 residues. Trimming took 3 bases from V and 1 from J, leaving 18 bases between them. The CDR3 DNA reads TGTGCCAGCAGCTACATCCGGGACTCTCTTCGCACAGATACGCAGTATTTT. This codes for CASSYIRDSLRTDTQYF.

The V gene is TRBV11-2, the J gene TRBJ1-1, with 8 positions matching TRBD1. The V gene end was trimmed by 6 bases and the J gene end by 0 bases; junction bases not matched to a gene: 6. The germline V gene encodes CDR1 SGHAT and CDR2 FQNNGV. This CDR3 contains 15 residues. CDR3 nucleotides: TGTGCCAGCAGTCCAAGGACAGGGTTGAACACTGAAGCTTTCTTT. It encodes CASSPRTGLNTEAFF.

In this sample, this clone turned up a few times. CDR3: CASRNRQRMNTEAFF. In DNA, the CDR3 is TGTGCCAGCAGAAACAGACAGCGCATGAACACTGAAGCTTTCTTT. V is TRBV2 and J is TRBJ1-1; maybe TRBD1 (5 bases). Germline CDR1 reads SNHLY; CDR2 reads FYNNEI. Deletions cut 6 bases from V and 0 bases from J, with 14 bases between. The CDR3 runs 15 residues.

Only one count was recorded for this clone. The chain has TRBV6-2 or TRBV6-3 and TRBJ1-1; D is possibly TRBD1 (5 bases). The CDR3 is 14 residues long. V lost 5 bases and J lost 7, with 17 bases in between. CDR1 and CDR2 (germline): MNHEY, SVGEGT. CDR3 nucleotide sequence: TGTGCCAGCAGTGGATTAGGACAATCGGGTGAAGCTTTCTTT. Its protein product is CASSGLGQSGEAFF.

V gene TRBV7-8 combines with J gene TRBJ2-7; D unresolved. CDR1 and CDR2 from the germline V gene are SGHVS and FQNEAQ. Deletions cut 5 bases from V and 5 bases from J, with 16 bases between. This CDR3 is 14 amino acids long. In DNA form, the CDR3 reads TGTGCCAGCAGCCGGCCCGTCTCATCTAACGAGCAGTACTTC. Residues: CASSRPVSSNEQYF.

J is TRBJ1-2 and V is TRBV3-1 (or the pseudogene TRBV3-2); 10 bases agree with TRBD1. The CDR3 totals 12 residues. Germline V lookup: CDR1 LGHDT, CDR2 YNNKEL (reference sequence). V lost 8 bases and J lost 7; bases outside the gene matches: 4. The CDR3 region is CASLGTGAGYTF. The CDR3 DNA is TGTGCCAGCCTCGGGACAGGGGCTGGCTACACCTTC.

The chain links TRBV4-3 to TRBJ1-2; possible D gene TRBD1, 5 bases. The CDR3 is made up of 14 amino acids. Per the germline V gene, CDR1 is LGHNA and CDR2 is YSLEER. The V and J ends lost 1 base and 4 bases respectively, with 10 bases between them. The CDR3 reads CASSQGGVGYGYTF. As DNA, the CDR3 is TGCGCCAGCAGCCAAGGGGGGGTCGGCTATGGCTACACCTTC.